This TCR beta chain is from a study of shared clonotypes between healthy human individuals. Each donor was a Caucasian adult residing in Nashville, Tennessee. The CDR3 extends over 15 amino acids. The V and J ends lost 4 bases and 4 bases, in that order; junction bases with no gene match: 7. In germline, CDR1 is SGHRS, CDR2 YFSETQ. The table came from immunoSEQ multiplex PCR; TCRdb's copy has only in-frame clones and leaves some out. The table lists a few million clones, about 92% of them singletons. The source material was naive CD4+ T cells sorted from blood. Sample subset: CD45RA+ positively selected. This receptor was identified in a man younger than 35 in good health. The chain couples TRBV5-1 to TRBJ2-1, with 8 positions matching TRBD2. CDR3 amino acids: CASSREGLQYNEQFF. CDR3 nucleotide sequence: TGCGCCAGCAGCCGGGAGGGCCTACAATACAATGAGCAGTTCTTC.